The present T cell receptor (beta chain) was sequenced within a study of T cell responses to AZD1222 COVID-19 vaccine. Study-level results: Seropositive AZD1222 recipients at baseline numbered only five or six.

Comment on this clone: The antigen is unknown.

Profiling relied on immunoSEQ multiplex PCR, and the TCRdb table lists in-frame clones only, not all of them. The profile shows some 180,000 clones, roughly nine tenths of them singletons. Both about-4-week and about-12-week second-dose recipients were combined. Germline CDR1 and CDR2: MNHEY and SMNVEV (reference sequence). The length of the CDR3 is 14 residues. Trimming took off 2 bases at V and 5 bases at J, with 10 bases between the two ends. This sequence joins TRBV27 and TRBJ2-1; no definite D call. This clonotype was sampled from an adult who received the AZD1222 COVID-19 vaccine. This sample comprised peripheral blood, obtained 28 days after the second AZD1222 dose. CDR3 sequence: CASSLSRLNNEQFF. In DNA form, the CDR3 reads TGTGCCAGCAGTTTAAGTAGACTGAACAATGAGCAGTTCTTC.